This T cell receptor beta chain was captured in a study of blood T cell repertoires in COVID-19. Study summary: Samples came from the United States, Italy and Spain, spanning acute and convalescent COVID-19. From T cells, B-cell-depleted T cells, or PBMCs came the material, which was cDNA or gDNA.

Source study methods: By means of reference gene primer amplification, nucleated cell counts were estimated. The assay was immunoSEQ multiplex PCR, and TCRdb's table has in-frame clones only and misses some. D and trimming were read from the DNA, whereas the V and J calls and clone size are those reported in that table. The sample consists of fewer than 250,000 clones, approximately 80% of them appearing once. V gave up 6 bases and J gave up 1 base; unmatched junction bases: 9. The CDR3 length is 17 residues. The germline CDR1 and CDR2 sequences are LGHDT and YNNKEL (reference sequence). This sequence was found in a woman between 55 and 75 years old with active or convalescent COVID-19. Sequences were obtained from peripheral blood. The chain is built from TRBV3-1 (or the pseudogene TRBV3-2) and TRBJ1-6, with 7 bases lining up with TRBD1. CDR3: CASSPWATGSYNSPLHF. The CDR3 DNA reads TGTGCCAGCAGTCCCTGGGCGACAGGGTCCTATAATTCACCCCTCCACTTT.